The sample holds one count of the clone carrying this T cell receptor beta chain. Its cognate antigen is unknown. Other nucleotide sequences from this sample produce the same CDR3. The CDR3 extends over 12 amino acids. Germline V lookup: CDR1 KGHSH, CDR2 LQKENI. The V and J ends lost 3 bases and 1 base respectively, with 2 bases between them. The protocol was immunoSEQ multiplex PCR, while the TCRdb copy is restricted to in-frame clones and leaves out a portion. The table lists hundreds of thousands of clones, 95% to 98% of them singletons. Negatively enriched CD4+ T cells were divided by CD45RA into naive and memory. This record belongs to a study of shared clonotypes between healthy human individuals. Regarding the study as a whole: It was the few donors that limited the genetic and exposure-history diversity represented. It was anticipated that sequencing depth would influence how many clonotypes donors shared.

Sequencing was performed on naive CD4+ T cells sorted from blood. Subset denoted: CD45RA+ positively selected. The chain combines TRBV18 with TRBJ2-3, with D unclear. The TCR originated in a woman between 25 and 40 years old in good health. This CDR3 is CASSPRTDTQYF. The CDR3 DNA reads TGTGCCAGCTCACCTCGCACAGATACGCAGTATTTT.